The rows below give T cell receptor beta chains drawn from one sample of a study of early T cells in non-severe SARS-CoV-2 infection. TCRdb passed the 5' RACE reads through MiXCR, listing each CDR3 protein once. The sample consists of tens of thousands of distinct CDR3 sequences, approximately 12% of them appearing once. Input material: whole blood. The receptors originated from an adult who was a healthcare worker with PCR-confirmed SARS-CoV-2 infection or an uninfected control (not recorded which). Each CDR3 is given with its conserved first and last residue. The D gene is left open where the match is weak. Where a row states a size, it is once, few, many or the class of an expanded clone; other rows omit it.

j_gene	v_gene	abundance	d_gene	CDR3nt	CDR3aa
TRBJ2-1	TRBV7-9	.	.	TGTGCCAGCAGCATCAACAGGAACCCCTACAATGAGCAGTTCTTC	CASSINRNPYNEQFF
TRBJ2-2	TRBV20-1	many	TRBD2	TGCAGTGCTTCTGCGGGGGGACAGAACACCGGGGAGCTGTTTTTT	CSASAGGQNTGELFF
TRBJ1-1	TRBV10-3	.	TRBD1	TGTGCCATCGGGCAGGCCCCGGACAGGGTGGAGACTGAAGCTTTCTTT	CAIGQAPDRVETEAFF
TRBJ1-1	TRBV6-1	many	.	TGTGCCAGCAGTGAAGCGGTGGGGGGCGCATTGAACACTGAAGCTTTCTTT	CASSEAVGGALNTEAFF
TRBJ2-2	TRBV6-5	once	.	TGTGCCAGCAGTTACTACGGAACCCCCGGGGAGCTGTTTTTT	CASSYYGTPGELFF
TRBJ2-3	TRBV5-1	once	.	TGCGCCAGCAGCTTGGGCCGCACAGATACGCAGTATTTT	CASSLGRTDTQYF
TRBJ2-1	TRBV29-1	.	.	TGCAGCGTTTTCGGGGGCTACAATGAGCAGTTCTTC	CSVFGGYNEQFF
TRBJ2-3	TRBV7-2	many	.	TGTGCCAGCAGCTTAGTAGGGGGGGAGAGCACAGATACGCAGTATTTT	CASSLVGGESTDTQYF
TRBJ2-1	TRBV29-1	many	TRBD2	TGCAGCGTAAGTAACCGGGAGACTAGCGGGAGTATCTACAATGAGCAGTTCTTC	CSVSNRETSGSIYNEQFF
TRBJ1-6	TRBV7-6	many	.	TGTGCCAGCAGCTTGTGGAATTCACCCCTCCACTTT	CASSLWNSPLHF
TRBJ1-1	TRBV12-3/TRBV12-4	many	.	TGTGCCAGCAGTTTCCGCATGCACGGAGCTTTCTTT	CASSFRMHGAFF
TRBJ2-7	TRBV6-6	many	TRBD2	TGTGCCAGCAGTTACCGCGGGGGGGCTATCGAGCAGTACTTC	CASSYRGGAIEQYF
TRBJ2-2	TRBV2	many	.	TGTGCCAGCAGTGAAGACGGGACGGAAAACACCGGGGAGCTGTTTTTT	CASSEDGTENTGELFF
TRBJ1-2	TRBV21-1	many	.	TGTGCCAGCAGCTTATTCGTGAGGGATGGCTACACCTTC	CASSLFVRDGYTF
TRBJ2-1	TRBV20-1	many	TRBD2	TGCAGTGCTAGTGTGGTAGCGGGGGCGCGAGGGTACAATGAGCAGTTCTTC	CSASVVAGARGYNEQFF
TRBJ1-2	TRBV5-1	many	.	TGCGCCAGCAGCTTGGAGGACGGGAACTATGGCTACACCTTC	CASSLEDGNYGYTF
TRBJ2-3	TRBV6-5	many	.	TGTGCCAGCAGTCCAACGTTAGATACGCAGTATTTT	CASSPTLDTQYF
TRBJ2-1	TRBV10-2	many	.	TGCGCCAGCAGCGAGTCACTTAATAATGAGCAGTTCTTC	CASSESLNNEQFF
TRBJ2-7	TRBV4-3	many	.	TGCGCCAGCAGCCAAGATTACAGGTTGTACTACGAGCAGTACTTC	CASSQDYRLYYEQYF
TRBJ1-5	TRBV12-3/TRBV12-4	many	.	TGTGCCAGCAGTTTAAGGAGGGAGGATCAGCCCCAGCATTTT	CASSLRREDQPQHF
TRBJ1-6	TRBV12-3/TRBV12-4	few	.	TGTGCCAGCAGTTTTGTCAGGGACACCTATAATTCACCCCTCCACTTT	CASSFVRDTYNSPLHF
TRBJ1-5	TRBV28	few	TRBD1	TGTGCCAGCAGTTCCCCGGACAGGATCAATCAGCCCCAGCATTTT	CASSSPDRINQPQHF
TRBJ2-1	TRBV19	many	.	TGTGCCAGTAGTATAGAAACAGGCCCTAACCAGTTCTTC	CASSIETGPNQFF
TRBJ2-3	TRBV5-1	many	TRBD2	TGCGCCAGCAGCTACGCCGGGACTAGCGGGGGTGATACGCAGTATTTT	CASSYAGTSGGDTQYF
TRBJ2-5	TRBV10-2	many	.	TGCGCCAGCAGCCCAACGGGAATGCAAGAGACCCAGTACTTC	CASSPTGMQETQYF
TRBJ2-7	TRBV27	.	TRBD1	TGTGCCTGTGGGACAGGGGTCGAGCAGTACTTC	CACGTGVEQYF
TRBJ1-1	TRBV6-5	many	.	TGTGCCAGCAGTTATGACCGCATGAACACTGAAGCTTTCTTT	CASSYDRMNTEAFF
TRBJ2-7	TRBV11-2	many	.	TGTGCCAGCAGCCGACATACTCGAGCCTCCTACGAGCAGTACTTC	CASSRHTRASYEQYF
TRBJ1-3	TRBV11-2	many	.	TGTGCCAGCAGCGCCCGACGAGGGGAACCTGGAAACACCATATATTTT	CASSARRGEPGNTIYF
TRBJ2-3	TRBV7-9	many	.	TGTGCCCTGAGCCCGTCCGACACAGATACGCAGTATTTT	CALSPSDTDTQYF
TRBJ2-7	TRBV29-1	.	.	TGCAGCGTTGGCACAGGAAACTACGAGCAGTACTTC	CSVGTGNYEQYF
TRBJ1-1	TRBV12-3/TRBV12-4	many	.	TGTGCCAGCAGCGTACAGCTGAACACTGAAGCTTTCTTT	CASSVQLNTEAFF
TRBJ2-1	TRBV28	many	.	TGTGCCAGCAGTCGCCGTAGGTGGGTGAATGAGCAGTTCTTC	CASSRRRWVNEQFF
TRBJ2-7	TRBV9	many	.	TGTGCCAGCAGCGTAGATTCAGACCCCAGCTCCTACGAGCAGTACTTC	CASSVDSDPSSYEQYF
TRBJ2-5	TRBV7-2	many	.	TGTGCCAGCAGCTTAGCTTTGGAGGAAGAGACCCAGTACTTC	CASSLALEEETQYF
TRBJ1-3	TRBV7-8	many	TRBD1	TGTGCCAGCCAGGACAGGGGCTATCGTCGAGACGGAAACACCATATATTTT	CASQDRGYRRDGNTIYF